This T cell receptor beta chain is from a study of blood T cell repertoires in COVID-19. Study-wide background: Spain, Italy and the United States supplied samples that represented acute and convalescent COVID-19. PBMCs, B-cell-depleted T cells, or T cells provided the cDNA or gDNA that made up the material.

Original data processing: The assay estimated nucleated cells by amplifying reference gene primers. This table comes from immunoSEQ multiplex PCR, and its TCRdb copy is limited to in-frame clones, with some not included. That table gives V, J and clone size, and the DNA gave D and trimming. This table holds roughly 150,000 clones, 70% to 90% found once. Enrolment of Seattle patients took place during active infection, and they were followed longitudinally. Germline V CDR1 and CDR2: KGHSH, LQKENI. CDR3 length: 15 residues. The ends lost 3 bases at V and 5 bases at J; junction bases unmatched: 9. The chain has TRBV18 and TRBJ1-2; 7 positions match TRBD1. The TCR originated in a woman aged 60-75 years with COVID-19, enrolled during active disease. Material: peripheral blood. The CDR3 sequence: CASSPGRGLGYGYTF. The CDR3 region has the DNA TGTGCCAGCTCACCTGGTAGGGGGCTCGGATATGGCTACACCTTC.